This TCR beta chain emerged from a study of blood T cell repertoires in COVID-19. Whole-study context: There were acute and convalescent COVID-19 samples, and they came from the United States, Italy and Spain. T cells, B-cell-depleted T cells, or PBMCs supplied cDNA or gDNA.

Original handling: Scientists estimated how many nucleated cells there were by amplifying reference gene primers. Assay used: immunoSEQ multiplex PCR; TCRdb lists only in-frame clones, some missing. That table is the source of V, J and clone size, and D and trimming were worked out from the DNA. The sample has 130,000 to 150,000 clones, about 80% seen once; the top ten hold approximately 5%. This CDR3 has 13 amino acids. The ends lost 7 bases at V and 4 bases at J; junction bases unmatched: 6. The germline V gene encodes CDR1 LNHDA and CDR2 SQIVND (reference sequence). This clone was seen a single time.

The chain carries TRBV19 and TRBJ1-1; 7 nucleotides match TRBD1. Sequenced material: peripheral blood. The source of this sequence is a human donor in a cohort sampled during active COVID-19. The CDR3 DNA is TGTGCCAGTATTTTAACAGGGGTCACTGAAGCTTTCTTT. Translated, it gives CASILTGVTEAFF.